This T cell receptor (beta chain) was sequenced during a study of T-cell reconstitution after alpha-beta-depleted transplantation in children. Unique molecular identifiers tagged the TCRbeta library. MiXCR, applied by TCRdb to the PCR reads, yields one record per CDR3 protein. The sample has about 270,000 distinct CDR3 sequences, roughly 9.5% seen once. Losses at the gene ends were 5 bases for V and 1 base for J; bases not matched to a gene: 5. Germline V gives CDR1 SGHVS, CDR2 FQNEAQ. The CDR3 has 15 amino acids. The gene calls are TRBV7-8 and TRBJ2-7, with TRBD1 matching 10 bases. The sequence came from a human donor who donated a stem cell graft to a child with SCID. Specimen: PBMCs from the stem cell graft donor, collected from the stem cell graft. The CDR3 loop reads CASSDRDRGSYEQYF. In DNA form, the CDR3 reads TGTGCCAGCAGCGACCGGGACAGGGGATCCTACGAGCAGTACTTC. Complete variable domain (other parts from reference TRBV7-8 and TRBJ2-7): GAGVSQSPRYKVAKRGQDVALRCDPISGHVSLFWYQQALGQGPEFLTYFQNEAQLDKSGLPSDRFFAERPEGSVSTLKIQRTQQEDSAVYLCASSDRDRGSYEQYFGPGTRLTVT.